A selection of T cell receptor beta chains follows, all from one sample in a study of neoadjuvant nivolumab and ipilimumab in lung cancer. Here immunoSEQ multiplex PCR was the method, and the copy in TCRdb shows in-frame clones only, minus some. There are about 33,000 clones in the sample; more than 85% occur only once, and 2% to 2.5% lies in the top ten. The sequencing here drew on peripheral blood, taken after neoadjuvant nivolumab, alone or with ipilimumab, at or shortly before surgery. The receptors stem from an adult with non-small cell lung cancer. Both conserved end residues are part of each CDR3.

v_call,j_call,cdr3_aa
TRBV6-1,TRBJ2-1,CASQSSGSHNEQFF
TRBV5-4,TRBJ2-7,CASSSGMGREARQYF
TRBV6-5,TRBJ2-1,CASSSPGTGVTDEQFF
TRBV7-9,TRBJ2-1,CASSALNGRASYNEQFF
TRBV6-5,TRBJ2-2,CASSGSGSNTGELFF
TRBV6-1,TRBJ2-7,CASSEARPTYEQYF
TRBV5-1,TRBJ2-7,CASSLAGQTYEQYF
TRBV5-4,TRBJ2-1,CASSLDFAGSTYNEQFF
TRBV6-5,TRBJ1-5,CASSPGGNQPQHF
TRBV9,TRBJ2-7,CASSDPTSGPSSYEQYF
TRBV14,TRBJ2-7,CASSRGVAGGLSYEQYF
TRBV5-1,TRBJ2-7,CASSLASGFSYEQYF
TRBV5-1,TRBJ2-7,CASSWTSGTIYEQYF
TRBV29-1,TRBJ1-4,CSVDQGGGEKLFF
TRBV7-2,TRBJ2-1,CASSSRLAGEGEQFF
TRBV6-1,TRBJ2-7,CASSAPSGYSYEQYF
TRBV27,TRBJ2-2,CASRRLAGAYSGELFF
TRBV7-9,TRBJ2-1,CASSLEVSWSEQFF
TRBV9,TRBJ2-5,CASSVWASRQETQYF
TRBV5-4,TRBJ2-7,CASSLAGAVGYEQYF
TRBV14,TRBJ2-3,CASSQDNFDTDTQYF
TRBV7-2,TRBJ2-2,CASLLGPNTGELFF
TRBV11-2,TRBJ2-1,CASSRTRNEQFF
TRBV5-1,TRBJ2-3,CASSLDRQGLKGDTQYF
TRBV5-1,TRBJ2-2,CASSLVLAGQTGELFF
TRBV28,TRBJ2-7,CASSLGGVAYEQYF
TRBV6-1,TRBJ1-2,CASIFRTHGYTF
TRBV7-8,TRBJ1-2,CASSLGAAYGYTF
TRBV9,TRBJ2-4,CASSVVSSGRWRAKNIQYF
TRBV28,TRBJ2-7,CASSLSRGLGSISDEQYF
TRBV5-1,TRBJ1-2,CASSSQKTSYGYTF
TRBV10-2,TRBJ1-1,CASSELDRVGEAFF
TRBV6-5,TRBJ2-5,CASNQDRDLETQYF
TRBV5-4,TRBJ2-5,CASSSLAGQQETQYF
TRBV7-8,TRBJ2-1,CASSLETGVAYNEQFF
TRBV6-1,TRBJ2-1,CASSETGYNEQFF
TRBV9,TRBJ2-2,CASSLQGNTGELFF
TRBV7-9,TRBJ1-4,CASSTTGGEEKLFF
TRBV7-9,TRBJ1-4,CASSRGMANEKLFF
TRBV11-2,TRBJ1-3,CASSLGVGGSGNTIYF
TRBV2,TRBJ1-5,CASSGPGGQPQHF
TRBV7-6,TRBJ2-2,CASRREVTGELFF
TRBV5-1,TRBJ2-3,CASSLGLAGGVDTQYF
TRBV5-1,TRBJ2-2,CASSYLRGGSTGELFF
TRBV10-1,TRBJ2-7,CASSESGGSHEQYF
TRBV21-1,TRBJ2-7,CASRALPTGRPYEQYF
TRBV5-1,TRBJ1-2,CASSLNLGGATGYTF
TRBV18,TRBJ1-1,CASSLKRENTEAFF
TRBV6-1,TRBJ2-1,CASSKARTSGDMNEQFF
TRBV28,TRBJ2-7,CASMGTVVGEQYF
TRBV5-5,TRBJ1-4,CASSRRGRVLADEKLFF
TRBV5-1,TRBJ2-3,CASSPRVIGTDTQYF
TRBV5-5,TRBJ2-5,CASSPLGAGNQETQYF
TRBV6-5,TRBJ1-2,CASSYSSASNGYTF